The 7 T cell receptor beta chains below all came from one sample that was sequenced in a study of blood T cell repertoires in COVID-19. TCRdb's table, derived via immunoSEQ multiplex PCR, lists solely in-frame clones and lacks some. The sample has more than 300,000 clones, approximately 89% seen once. The material sequenced was peripheral blood. These receptors were collected from a woman under 40 with COVID-19, enrolled during active disease.

The rearrangement links TRBV23-1 to TRBJ2-1; possibly TRBD2 for D (6 bases). TRBV23-1 is noted as an ORF with a role that remains uncertain. The V and J ends lost 0 bases and 0 bases respectively, with 12 bases between them. The length of the CDR3 is 17 residues. CDR3 loop: CASSQSGRTVSYNEQFF. In DNA form, the CDR3 reads TGCGCCAGCAGTCAATCTGGGAGGACGGTCTCCTACAATGAGCAGTTCTTC.

The chain combines TRBV28 with TRBJ1-3, with D possibly being TRBD1 (6 bases). Looked up from germline, CDR1 is MDHEN and CDR2 is SYDVKM. Trimming shortened V by 6 bases and J by 0 bases, and 12 bases separated the two germline ends. CDR3 size: 15 residues. The CDR3 DNA follows: TGTGCCAGCAGACGCGGACAGATCTCTGGAAACACCATATATTTT. Encoded protein: CASRRGQISGNTIYF.

The chain joins TRBV5-6 to TRBJ1-2, with a weak D call TRBD1 (5 bases). Trimming shortened V by 3 bases and J by 1 base, and 7 bases separated the two germline ends. The CDR3 covers 13 residues. Germline CDR1 reads SGHDT; CDR2 reads YYEEEE. The CDR3 loop reads CASSSRGNYGYTF. CDR3 nucleotide sequence: TGTGCCAGCAGCTCAAGGGGTAACTATGGCTACACCTTC.

The chain couples TRBV6-5 to TRBJ1-1; perhaps TRBD1 as D (6 bases). Germline CDR1 and CDR2: MNHEY and SVGAGI. V lost 6 bases to trimming and J lost 4 bases, with 12 bases between them. The CDR3 is made up of 13 amino acids. CDR3 in DNA: TGTGCCAGCAGCCAGGGGAGTGGCACTGAAGCTTTCTTT. Protein sequence: CASSQGSGTEAFF.

This chain uses TRBV6-1 with TRBJ2-7; TRBD1 agrees at 8 bases. The J segment lost 0 bases and the V segment lost 2 bases, leaving 9 bases of the junction unmatched. This CDR3 has 17 residues. CDR1 is MNHNS and CDR2 is SASEGT in the germline V gene. CDR3 amino acids: CASSELPGGTPSYEQYV. In DNA form, the CDR3 reads TGTGCCAGCAGTGAACTCCCAGGGGGCACCCCCTCCTACGAGCAGTACGTC.

This clone was seen a single time. The chain combines TRBV11-2 with TRBJ2-3, with 10 bases aligning to TRBD2. The V segment lost 8 bases and the J segment 2 bases; nucleotides outside the gene matches: 7. This CDR3 is built from 15 residues. Germline assignment: CDR1 SGHAT and CDR2 FQNNGV. CDR3 residues: CASRLSGGYTDTQYF. The DNA of the CDR3 is TGTGCCAGCCGCCTTAGCGGGGGGTACACAGATACGCAGTATTTT. Together with reference TRBV11-2 and TRBJ2-3, the CDR3 gives the full variable domain: EAGVAQSPRYKIIEKRQSVAFWCNPISGHATLYWYQQILGQGPKLLIQFQNNGVVDDSQLPKDRFSAERLKGVDSTLKIQPAKLEDSAVYLCASRLSGGYTDTQYFGPGTRLTVL.

The rearrangement uses TRBV10-3 and TRBJ2-3; no firm D call. This CDR3 has 12 amino acids. Germline V gives CDR1 ENHRY, CDR2 SYGVKD. The V and J ends lost 11 bases and 2 bases respectively, with 11 bases between them. This chain's CDR3 is CALYPPTDTQYF. The CDR3 nucleotides are TGTGCCCTCTACCCTCCCACAGATACGCAGTATTTT.